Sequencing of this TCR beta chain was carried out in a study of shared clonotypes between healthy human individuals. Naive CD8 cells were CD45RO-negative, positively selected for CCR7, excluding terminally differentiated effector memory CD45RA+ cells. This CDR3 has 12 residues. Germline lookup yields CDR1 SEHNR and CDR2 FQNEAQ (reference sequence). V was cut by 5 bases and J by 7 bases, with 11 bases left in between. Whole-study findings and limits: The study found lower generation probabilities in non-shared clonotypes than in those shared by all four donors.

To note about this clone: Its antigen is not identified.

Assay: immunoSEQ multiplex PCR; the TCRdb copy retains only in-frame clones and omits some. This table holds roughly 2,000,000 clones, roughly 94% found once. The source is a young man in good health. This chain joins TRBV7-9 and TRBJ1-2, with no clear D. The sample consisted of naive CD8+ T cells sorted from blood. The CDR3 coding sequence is TGTGCCAGCAGCCCAGACGGGGTTGGCTACACCTTC. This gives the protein CASSPDGVGYTF.